The rows below give T cell receptor beta chains drawn from one sample of a study of read filtering for tumor transcriptome and immune sequencing. Using its own MiXCR run on the reads, TCRdb lists one record per CDR3 protein. The sample yields some 41,000 distinct CDR3 sequences, over 9.5% seen once. Material for sequencing was a population of CD138-negative cells sorted from bone marrow. These receptors were obtained from a donor aged 40 or older with multiple myeloma. The CDR3 runs from the conserved cysteine through the conserved F or W. D genes are given only for firm matches. Size is stated for part of the rows, as once, few or many counts, or as a class when the clone is expanded.

cdr3_nt cdr3_aa d_call j_call clone_size v_call
TGCAGTGCTCACACCGGACAGAACACTGAAGCTTTCTTT CSAHTGQNTEAFF NA TRBJ1-1 many TRBV20-1
TGTGCCAGCACCGTATTACTAGCGGGGGTTGGCAATGAGCAGTTCTTC CASTVLLAGVGNEQFF TRBD2 TRBJ2-1 many TRBV11-2
TGCGCCAGCAGCTTGAACCAAGAGACCCAGTACTTC CASSLNQETQYF NA TRBJ2-5 many TRBV5-1
TGTGCCAGCAGCCCCGGGACGACACGCTACGAGCAGTACTTC CASSPGTTRYEQYF NA TRBJ2-7 many TRBV3-1
TGTGCCAGCAGATACGACAGGGCAGAGACCCAGTACTTC CASRYDRAETQYF TRBD1 TRBJ2-5 many TRBV11-3
TGTGCCAGCAGCCAATATAAGTCGTTTTTATTAGCCAAAAACATTCAGTACTTC CASSQYKSFLLAKNIQYF NA TRBJ2-4 many TRBV4-2
TGTGCCATCAGTGAGTCGGAGGGGACTGAAGCTTTCTTT CAISESEGTEAFF NA TRBJ1-1 many TRBV10-3
TGTGCCAGCAGCTTGCGCAGCGCGAACACCGGGGAGCTGTTTTTT CASSLRSANTGELFF NA TRBJ2-2 NA TRBV7-9
TGCAGTGCCCCACTAGCGGGGGTCCAAGAGACCCAGTACTTC CSAPLAGVQETQYF TRBD2 TRBJ2-5 many TRBV20-1
TGTGCCAGCACCGGACAGGGGTCCGACGAGCAGTACTTC CASTGQGSDEQYF TRBD1 TRBJ2-7 many TRBV6-6
TGCAGTGGGCAGGGGCCCTACGAGCAGTACTTC CSGQGPYEQYF NA TRBJ2-7 many TRBV20-1
TGCAGCGTTGCTAGGTTGGTCGGAACTGAAGCTTTCTTT CSVARLVGTEAFF NA TRBJ1-1 many TRBV29-1
TGTGCCAGCCAGAGACGAGGAGAAGGTGAAAAACTGTTTTTT CASQRRGEGEKLFF NA TRBJ1-4 few TRBV3-1
TGTGCCAGCGCCTCGAAGGGCGTCACCGGGGAGCTGTTTTTT CASASKGVTGELFF NA TRBJ2-2 many TRBV6-2/TRBV6-3